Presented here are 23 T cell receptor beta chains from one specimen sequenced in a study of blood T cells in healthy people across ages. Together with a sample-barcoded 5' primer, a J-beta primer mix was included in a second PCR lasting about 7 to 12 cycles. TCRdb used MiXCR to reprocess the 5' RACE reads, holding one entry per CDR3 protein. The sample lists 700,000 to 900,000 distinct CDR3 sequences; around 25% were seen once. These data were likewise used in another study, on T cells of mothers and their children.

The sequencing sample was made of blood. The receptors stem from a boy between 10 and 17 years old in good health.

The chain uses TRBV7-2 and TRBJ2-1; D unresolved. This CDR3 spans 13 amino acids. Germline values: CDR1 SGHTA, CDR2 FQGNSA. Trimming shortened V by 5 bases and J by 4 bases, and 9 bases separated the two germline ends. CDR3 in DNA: TGTGCCAGCAGCCTGGCAGAGTACAATGAGCAGTTCTTC. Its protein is CASSLAEYNEQFF.

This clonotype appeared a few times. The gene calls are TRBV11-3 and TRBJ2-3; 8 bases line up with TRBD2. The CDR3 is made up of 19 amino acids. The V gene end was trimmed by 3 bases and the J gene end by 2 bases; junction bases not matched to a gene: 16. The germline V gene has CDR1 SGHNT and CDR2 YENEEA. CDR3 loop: CASSFLQQLAGLYTDTQYF. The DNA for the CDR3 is TGTGCCAGCAGCTTCCTCCAGCAGCTAGCGGGCCTATACACAGATACGCAGTATTTT.

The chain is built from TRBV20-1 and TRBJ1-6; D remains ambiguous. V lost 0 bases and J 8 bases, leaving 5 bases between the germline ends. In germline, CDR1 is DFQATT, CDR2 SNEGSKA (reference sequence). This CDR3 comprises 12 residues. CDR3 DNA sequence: TGCAGTGCTAGAGAAAGGGATTCACCCCTCCACTTT. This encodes CSARERDSPLHF.

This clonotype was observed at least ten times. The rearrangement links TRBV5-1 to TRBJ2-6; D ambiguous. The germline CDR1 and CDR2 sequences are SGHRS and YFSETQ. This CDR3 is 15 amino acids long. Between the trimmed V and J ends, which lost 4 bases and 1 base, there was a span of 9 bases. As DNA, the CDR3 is TGCGCCAGCAGCGAAAGGGTATCTGGGGCCAACGTCCTGACTTTC. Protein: CASSERVSGANVLTF.

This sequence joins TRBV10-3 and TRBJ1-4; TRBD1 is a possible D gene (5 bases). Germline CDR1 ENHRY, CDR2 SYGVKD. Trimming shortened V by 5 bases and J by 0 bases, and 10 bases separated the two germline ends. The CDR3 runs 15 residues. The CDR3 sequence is CAISSDRATNEKLFF. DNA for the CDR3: TGTGCCATCAGTTCAGACAGAGCAACTAATGAAAAACTGTTTTTT.

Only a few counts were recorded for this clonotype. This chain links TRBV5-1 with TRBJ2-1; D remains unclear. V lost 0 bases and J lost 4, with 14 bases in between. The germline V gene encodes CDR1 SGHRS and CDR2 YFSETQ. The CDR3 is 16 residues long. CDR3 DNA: TGCGCCAGCAGCTTGGGGGCTAGATCCCTTTACAATGAGCAGTTCTTC. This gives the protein CASSLGARSLYNEQFF. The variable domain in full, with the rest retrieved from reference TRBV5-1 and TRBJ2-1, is KAGVTQTPRYLIKTRGQQVTLSCSPISGHRSVSWYQQTPGQGLQFLFEYFSETQRNKGNFPGRFSGRQFSNSRSEMNVSTLELGDSALYLCASSLGARSLYNEQFFGPGTRLTVL.

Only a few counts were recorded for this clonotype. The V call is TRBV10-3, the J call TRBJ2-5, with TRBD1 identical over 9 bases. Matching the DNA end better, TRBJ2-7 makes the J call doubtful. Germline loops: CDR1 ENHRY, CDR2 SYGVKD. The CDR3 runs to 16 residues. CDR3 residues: CAISESRGQGAYEQYF. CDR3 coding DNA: TGTGCCATCAGTGAGTCGAGGGGACAGGGAGCCTACGAGCAGTACTTC.

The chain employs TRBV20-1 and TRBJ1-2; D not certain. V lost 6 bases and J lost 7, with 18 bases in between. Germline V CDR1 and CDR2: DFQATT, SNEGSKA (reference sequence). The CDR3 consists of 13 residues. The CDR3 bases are TGCAGTGCGACTAGTGGGCGGCTGACTGGCTACACCTTC. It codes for CSATSGRLTGYTF.

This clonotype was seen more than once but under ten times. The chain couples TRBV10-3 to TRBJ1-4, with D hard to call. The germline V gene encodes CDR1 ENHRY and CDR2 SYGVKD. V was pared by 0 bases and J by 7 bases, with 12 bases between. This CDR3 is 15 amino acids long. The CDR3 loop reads CAISESGRYGEKLFF. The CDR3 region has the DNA TGTGCCATCAGTGAGTCCGGGAGATACGGTGAAAAACTGTTTTTT.

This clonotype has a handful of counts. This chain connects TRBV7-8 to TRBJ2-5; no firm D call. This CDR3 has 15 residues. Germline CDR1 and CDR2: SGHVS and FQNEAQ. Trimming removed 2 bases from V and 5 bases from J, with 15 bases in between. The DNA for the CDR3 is TGTGCCAGCAGCTTACTTGAGAGTATCGTGGAGACCCAGTACTTC. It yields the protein CASSLLESIVETQYF.

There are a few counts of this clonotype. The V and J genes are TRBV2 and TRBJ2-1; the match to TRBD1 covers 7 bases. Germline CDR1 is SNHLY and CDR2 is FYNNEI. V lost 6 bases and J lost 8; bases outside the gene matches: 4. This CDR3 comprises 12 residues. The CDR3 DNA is TGTGCCAGCAGACAGGGGTACGATGAGCAGTTCTTC. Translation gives CASRQGYDEQFF.

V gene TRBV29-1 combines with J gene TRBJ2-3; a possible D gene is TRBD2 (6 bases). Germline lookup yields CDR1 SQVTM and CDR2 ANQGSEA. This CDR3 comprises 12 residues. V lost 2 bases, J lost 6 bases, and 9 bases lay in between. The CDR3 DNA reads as TGCAGCGTTGAAAGCGCGGGGGATACGCAGTATTTT. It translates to CSVESAGDTQYF.

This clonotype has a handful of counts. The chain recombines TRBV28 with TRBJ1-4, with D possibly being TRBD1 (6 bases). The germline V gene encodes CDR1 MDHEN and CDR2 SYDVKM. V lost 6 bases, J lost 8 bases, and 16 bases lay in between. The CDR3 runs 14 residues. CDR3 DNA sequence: TGTGCCAGCAGCCGTGGACAGTTGAGAGAAAAACTGTTTTTT. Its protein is CASSRGQLREKLFF.

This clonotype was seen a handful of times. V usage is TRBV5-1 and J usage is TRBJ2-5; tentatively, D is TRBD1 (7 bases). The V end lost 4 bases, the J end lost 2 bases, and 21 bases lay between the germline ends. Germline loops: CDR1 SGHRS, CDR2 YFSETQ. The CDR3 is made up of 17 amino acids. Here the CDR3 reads CASSQMGGRGRQETQYF. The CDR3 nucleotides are TGCGCCAGCAGCCAAATGGGCGGCAGGGGGAGGCAAGAGACCCAGTACTTC.

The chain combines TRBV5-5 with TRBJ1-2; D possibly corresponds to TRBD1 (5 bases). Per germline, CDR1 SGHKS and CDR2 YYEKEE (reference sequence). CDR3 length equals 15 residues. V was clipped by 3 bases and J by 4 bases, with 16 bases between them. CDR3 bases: TGTGCCAGCAGCTCCCGGACGGGCGGGGGCTATGGCTACACCTTC. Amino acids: CASSSRTGGGYGYTF. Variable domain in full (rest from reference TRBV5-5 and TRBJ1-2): DAGVTQSPTHLIKTRGQQVTLRCSPISGHKSVSWYQQVLGQGPQFIFQYYEKEERGRGNFPDRFSARQFPNYSSELNVNALLLGDSALYLCASSSRTGGGYGYTFGSGTRLTVV.

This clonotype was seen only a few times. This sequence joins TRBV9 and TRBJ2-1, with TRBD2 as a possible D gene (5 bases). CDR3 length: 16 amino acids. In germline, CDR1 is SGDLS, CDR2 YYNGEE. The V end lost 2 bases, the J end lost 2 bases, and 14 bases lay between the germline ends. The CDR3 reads CASSVIGEPPYNEQFF. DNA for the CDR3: TGTGCCAGCAGCGTCATTGGGGAGCCACCCTACAATGAGCAGTTCTTC.

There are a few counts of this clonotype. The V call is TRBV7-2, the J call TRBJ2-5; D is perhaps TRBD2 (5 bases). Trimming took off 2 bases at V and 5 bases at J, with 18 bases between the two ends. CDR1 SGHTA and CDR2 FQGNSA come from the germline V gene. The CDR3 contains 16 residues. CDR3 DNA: TGTGCCAGCAGCTTAAGGGCGGTGGGAGTGAGTGAGACCCAGTACTTC. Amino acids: CASSLRAVGVSETQYF.

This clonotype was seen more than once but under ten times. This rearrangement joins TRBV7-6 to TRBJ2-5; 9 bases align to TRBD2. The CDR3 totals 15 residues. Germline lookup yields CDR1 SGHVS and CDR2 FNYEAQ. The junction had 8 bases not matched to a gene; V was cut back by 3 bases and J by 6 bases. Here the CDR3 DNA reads TGTGCCAGCAGCTTTCTTAGCGGGGGTGAACAGACCCAGTACTTC. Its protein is CASSFLSGGEQTQYF.

The CDR3 protein is CASSFGPRGWGAFF. The CDR3 region has the DNA TGTGCCAGCAGTTTTGGACCGAGGGGATGGGGAGCTTTCTTT. The chain links TRBV12-3 or TRBV12-4 to TRBJ1-1; weak D call: TRBD1 (5 bases). This CDR3 has 14 amino acids. V gave up 3 bases and J gave up 10 bases, with 18 bases separating them.

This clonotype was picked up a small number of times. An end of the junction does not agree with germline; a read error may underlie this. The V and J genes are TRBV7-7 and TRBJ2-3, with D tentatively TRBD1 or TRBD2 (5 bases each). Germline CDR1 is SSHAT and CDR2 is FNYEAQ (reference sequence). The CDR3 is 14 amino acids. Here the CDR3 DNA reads TGTACCAGCAGCTTATCAGGGCCCGAGGGTACGCAGTATTTT. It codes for CTSSLSGPEGTQYF.

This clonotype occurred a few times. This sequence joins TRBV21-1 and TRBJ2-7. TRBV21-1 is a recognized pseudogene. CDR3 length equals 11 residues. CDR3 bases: TGTGCCAGCAGCAACCTCTACGAGCAGTACTTC. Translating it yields CASSNLYEQYF.

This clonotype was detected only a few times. In DNA form, the CDR3 reads TGTGCCAGTATACAGGGACGGAACAATCAGCCCCAGCATTTT. It translates to CASIQGRNNQPQHF. The J gene is TRBJ1-5, the V gene TRBV28; D might be TRBD1 (6 bases). This CDR3 region has 14 residues. Germline loops: CDR1 MDHEN, CDR2 SYDVKM. V lost 9 bases, J lost 3 bases, and 15 bases lay in between.

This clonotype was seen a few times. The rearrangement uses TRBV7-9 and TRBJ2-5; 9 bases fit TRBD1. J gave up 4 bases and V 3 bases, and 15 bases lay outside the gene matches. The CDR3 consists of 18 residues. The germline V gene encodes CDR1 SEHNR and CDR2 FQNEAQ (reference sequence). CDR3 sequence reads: CASSFPPRTGEGRETQYF. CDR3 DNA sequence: TGTGCCAGCAGCTTTCCCCCGCGGACAGGGGAAGGGCGAGAGACCCAGTACTTC. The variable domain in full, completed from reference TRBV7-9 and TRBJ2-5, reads DTGVSQNPRHKITKRGQNVTFRCDPISEHNRLYWYRQTLGQGPEFLTYFQNEAQLEKSRLLSDRFSAERPKGSFSTLEIQRTEQGDSAMYLCASSFPPRTGEGRETQYFGPGTRLLVL.